This T cell receptor (beta chain) was sequenced during a study of T cell changes during pregnancy in multiple sclerosis. Only in-frame clones appear in the TCRdb table, and some are missing; sequencing was by immunoSEQ multiplex PCR. Seen here are under 50,000 clones, 94% observed once, and the top ten hold almost 4.5%. This clone has only one observation. V lost 5 bases, J lost 2 bases, and 5 bases stayed unmatched. The CDR3 sequence is 13 residues long. Germline V lookup: CDR1 GTSNPN, CDR2 SVGIG (reference sequence). The sample was CD8+ T cells from peripheral blood mononuclear cells, taken in the first trimester of pregnancy. This TCR was sampled from a female donor with multiple sclerosis, enrolled in a pregnancy study. The V and J genes are TRBV30 and TRBJ1-2, with 7 positions matching TRBD1. The CDR3 here is CAWGQVFNYGYTF. The CDR3 DNA reads TGTGCCTGGGGACAGGTTTTCAACTATGGCTACACCTTC.